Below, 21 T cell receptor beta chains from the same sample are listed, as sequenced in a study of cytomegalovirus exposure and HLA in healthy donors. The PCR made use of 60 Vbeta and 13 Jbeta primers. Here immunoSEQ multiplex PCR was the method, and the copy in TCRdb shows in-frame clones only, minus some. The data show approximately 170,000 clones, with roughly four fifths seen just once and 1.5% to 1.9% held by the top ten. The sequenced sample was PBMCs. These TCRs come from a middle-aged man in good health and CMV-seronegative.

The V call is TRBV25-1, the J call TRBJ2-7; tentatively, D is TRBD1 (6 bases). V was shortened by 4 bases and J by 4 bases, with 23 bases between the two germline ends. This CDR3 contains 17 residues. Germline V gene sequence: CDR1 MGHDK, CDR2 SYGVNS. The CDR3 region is CASSGEWGTLSKYEQYF. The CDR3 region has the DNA TGTGCCAGCAGTGGAGAGTGGGGGACACTCTCCAAGTACGAGCAGTACTTC.

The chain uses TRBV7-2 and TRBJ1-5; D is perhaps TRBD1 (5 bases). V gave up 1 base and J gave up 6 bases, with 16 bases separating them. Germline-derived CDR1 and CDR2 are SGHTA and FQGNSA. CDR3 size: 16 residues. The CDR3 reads CASSLGQGGSVQPQHF. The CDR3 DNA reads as TGTGCCAGCAGCTTAGGGCAGGGAGGGTCTGTTCAGCCCCAGCATTTT. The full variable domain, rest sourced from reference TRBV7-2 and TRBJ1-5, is GAGVSQSPSNKVTEKGKDVELRCDPISGHTALYWYRQSLGQGLEFLIYFQGNSAPDKSGLPSDRFSAERTGGSVSTLTIQRTQQEDSAVYLCASSLGQGGSVQPQHFGDGTRLSIL.

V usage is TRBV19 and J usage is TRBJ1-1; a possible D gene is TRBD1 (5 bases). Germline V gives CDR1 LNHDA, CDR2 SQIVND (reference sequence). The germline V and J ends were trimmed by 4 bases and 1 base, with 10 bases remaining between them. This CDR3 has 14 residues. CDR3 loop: CASSRGTENTEAFF. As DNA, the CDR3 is TGTGCCAGTAGTAGGGGGACTGAGAACACTGAAGCTTTCTTT.

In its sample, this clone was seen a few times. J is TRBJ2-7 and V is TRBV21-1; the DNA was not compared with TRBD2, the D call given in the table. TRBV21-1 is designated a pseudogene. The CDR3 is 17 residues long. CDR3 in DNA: TGTGCCGGTTCCGGGACTAGCGGACCATGGAGCTCCTACGAGCAGTACGTC. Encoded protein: CAGSGTSGPWSSYEQYV.

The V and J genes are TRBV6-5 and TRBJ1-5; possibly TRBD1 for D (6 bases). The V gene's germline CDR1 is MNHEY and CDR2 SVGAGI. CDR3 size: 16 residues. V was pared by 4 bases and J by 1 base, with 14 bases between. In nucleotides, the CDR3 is TGTGCCAGCAGTTTCCTCCGGGACACGAGCAATCAGCCCCAGCATTTT. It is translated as CASSFLRDTSNQPQHF.

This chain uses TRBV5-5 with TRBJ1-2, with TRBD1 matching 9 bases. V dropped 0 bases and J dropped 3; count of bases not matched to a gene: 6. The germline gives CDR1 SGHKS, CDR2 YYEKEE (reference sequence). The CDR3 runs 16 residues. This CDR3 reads CASSLANRGRDYGYTF. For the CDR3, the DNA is TGTGCCAGCAGCTTGGCGAACAGGGGGCGAGACTATGGCTACACCTTC.

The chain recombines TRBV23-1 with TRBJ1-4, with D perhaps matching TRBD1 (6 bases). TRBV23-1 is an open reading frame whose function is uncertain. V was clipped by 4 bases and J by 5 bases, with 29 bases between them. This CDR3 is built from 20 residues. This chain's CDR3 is CASSRGLFPGSLGRNEKLFF. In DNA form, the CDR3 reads TGCGCCAGCAGTCGGGGGCTTTTCCCCGGGTCTTTAGGCCGGAATGAAAAACTGTTTTTT.

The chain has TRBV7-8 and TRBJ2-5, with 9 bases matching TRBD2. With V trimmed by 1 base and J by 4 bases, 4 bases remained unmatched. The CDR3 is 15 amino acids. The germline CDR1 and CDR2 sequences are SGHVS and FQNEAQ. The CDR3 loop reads CASSLGASGTETQYF. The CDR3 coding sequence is TGTGCCAGCAGCTTAGGGGCTAGCGGGACAGAGACCCAGTACTTC.

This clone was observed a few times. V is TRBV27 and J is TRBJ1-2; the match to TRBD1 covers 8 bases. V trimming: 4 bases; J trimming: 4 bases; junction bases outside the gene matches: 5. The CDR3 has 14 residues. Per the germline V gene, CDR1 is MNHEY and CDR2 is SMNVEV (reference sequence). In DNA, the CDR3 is TGTGCCAGCAGTTCAGGGGGCGCTTTCTATGGCTACACCTTC. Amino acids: CASSSGGAFYGYTF.

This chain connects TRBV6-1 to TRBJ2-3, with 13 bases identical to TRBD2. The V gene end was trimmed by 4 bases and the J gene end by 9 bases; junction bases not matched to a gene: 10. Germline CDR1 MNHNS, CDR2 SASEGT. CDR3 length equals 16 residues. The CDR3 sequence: CASSVTSGRLGGTQYF. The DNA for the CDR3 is TGTGCCAGCAGTGTGACTAGCGGGAGGTTGGGAGGAACGCAGTATTTT.

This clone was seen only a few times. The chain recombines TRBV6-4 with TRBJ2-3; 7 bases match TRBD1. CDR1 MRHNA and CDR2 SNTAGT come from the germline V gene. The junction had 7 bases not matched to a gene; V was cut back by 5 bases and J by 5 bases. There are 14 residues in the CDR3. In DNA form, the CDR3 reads TGTGCCAGCAGTCTAAAGGGGGCTGAAGATACGCAGTATTTT. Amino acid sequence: CASSLKGAEDTQYF.

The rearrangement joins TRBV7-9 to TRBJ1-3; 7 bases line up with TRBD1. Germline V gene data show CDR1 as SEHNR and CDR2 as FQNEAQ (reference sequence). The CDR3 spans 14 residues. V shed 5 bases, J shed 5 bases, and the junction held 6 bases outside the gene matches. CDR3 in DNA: TGTGCCAGCAGCCCCCGGGACAGACGAAACACCATATATTTT. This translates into CASSPRDRRNTIYF.

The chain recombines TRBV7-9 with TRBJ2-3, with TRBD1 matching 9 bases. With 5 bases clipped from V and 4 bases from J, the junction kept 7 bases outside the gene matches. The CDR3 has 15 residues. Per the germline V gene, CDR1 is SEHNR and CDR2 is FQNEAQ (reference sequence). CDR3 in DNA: TGTGCCAGCAGCACCGGGGACAGGGATGCAGATACGCAGTATTTT. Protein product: CASSTGDRDADTQYF.

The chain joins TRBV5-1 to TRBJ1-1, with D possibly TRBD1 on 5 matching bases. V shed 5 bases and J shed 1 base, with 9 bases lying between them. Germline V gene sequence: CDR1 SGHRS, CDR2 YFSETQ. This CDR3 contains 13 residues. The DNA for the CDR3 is TGCGCCAGCAGGGCAGGGCCGAACACTGAAGCTTTCTTT. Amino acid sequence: CASRAGPNTEAFF. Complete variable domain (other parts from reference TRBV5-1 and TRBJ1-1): KAGVTQTPRYLIKTRGQQVTLSCSPISGHRSVSWYQQTPGQGLQFLFEYFSETQRNKGNFPGRFSGRQFSNSRSEMNVSTLELGDSALYLCASRAGPNTEAFFGQGTRLTVV.

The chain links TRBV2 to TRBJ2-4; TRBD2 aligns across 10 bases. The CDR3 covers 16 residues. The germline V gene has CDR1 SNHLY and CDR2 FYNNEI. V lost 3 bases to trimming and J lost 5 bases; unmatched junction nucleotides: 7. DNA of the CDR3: TGTGCCAGCAGTGAGGGGCTAGCGGGAGACGAAAACATTCAGTACTTC. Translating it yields CASSEGLAGDENIQYF.

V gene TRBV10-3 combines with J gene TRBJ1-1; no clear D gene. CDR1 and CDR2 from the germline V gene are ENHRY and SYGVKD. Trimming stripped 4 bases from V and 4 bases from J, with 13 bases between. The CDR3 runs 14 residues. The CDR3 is CAISGPPSSTEAFF. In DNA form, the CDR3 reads TGTGCCATCAGTGGACCGCCTAGTAGCACTGAAGCTTTCTTT.

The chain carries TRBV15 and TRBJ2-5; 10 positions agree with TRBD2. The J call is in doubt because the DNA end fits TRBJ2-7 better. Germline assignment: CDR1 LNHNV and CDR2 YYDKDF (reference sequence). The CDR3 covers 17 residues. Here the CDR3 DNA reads TGTGCCACCAGCAGTTGGGAGGCTAGCGGGAGCTGGTACGAGCAGTACTTC. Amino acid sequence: CATSSWEASGSWYEQYF.

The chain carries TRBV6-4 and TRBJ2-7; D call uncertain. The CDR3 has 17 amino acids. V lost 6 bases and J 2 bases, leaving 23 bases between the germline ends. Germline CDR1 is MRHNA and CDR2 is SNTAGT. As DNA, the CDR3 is TGTGCCAGCAGACCGCTAATAGTGCGGCGCTCCACCTACGAGCAGTACTTC. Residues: CASRPLIVRRSTYEQYF.

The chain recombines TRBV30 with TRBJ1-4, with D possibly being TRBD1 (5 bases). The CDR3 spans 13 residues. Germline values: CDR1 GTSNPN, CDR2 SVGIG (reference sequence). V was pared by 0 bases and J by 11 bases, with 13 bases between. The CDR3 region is CAWSVRGGGKLFF. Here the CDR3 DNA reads TGTGCCTGGAGTGTACGCGGGGGAGGGAAACTGTTTTTT. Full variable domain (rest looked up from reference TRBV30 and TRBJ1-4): SQTIHQWPATLVQPVGSPLSLECTVEGTSNPNLYWYRQAAGRGLQLLFYSVGIGQISSEVPQNLSASRPQDRQFILSSKKLLLSDSGFYLCAWSVRGGGKLFFGSGTQLSVL.

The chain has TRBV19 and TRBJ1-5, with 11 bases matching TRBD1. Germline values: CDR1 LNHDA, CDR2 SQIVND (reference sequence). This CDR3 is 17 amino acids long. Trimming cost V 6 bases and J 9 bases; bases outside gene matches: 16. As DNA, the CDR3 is TGTGCCAGTAGCCCCGGGGGACAGGGGGGAACTCGCCGGCCCCAGCATTTT. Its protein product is CASSPGGQGGTRRPQHF.

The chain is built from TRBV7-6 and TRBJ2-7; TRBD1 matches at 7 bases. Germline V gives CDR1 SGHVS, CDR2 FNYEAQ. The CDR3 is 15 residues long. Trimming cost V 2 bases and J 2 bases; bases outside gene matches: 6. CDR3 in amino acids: CASSLTSTGPYEQYV. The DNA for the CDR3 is TGTGCCAGCAGCTTAACTTCGACAGGGCCCTACGAGCAGTACGTC.